This paragraph covers one T cell receptor beta chain sequence. The data derive from a study of blood T cell repertoires in COVID-19. The overall study: Acute and convalescent COVID-19 specimens originated in the United States, Italy and Spain.

Only in-frame clones appear in the TCRdb table, and some are missing; sequencing was by immunoSEQ multiplex PCR. This sample carries a few hundred thousand clones, approximately 89% of them seen once, and the ten largest clones take about a tenth. The V and J ends lost 3 bases and 7 bases respectively, with 16 bases between them. CDR3 length equals 15 residues. Looked up from germline, CDR1 is SGHNT and CDR2 is YENEEA. In terms of age and location, participants ranged from roughly 18 to 95 years and lived in about 25 US areas. Sequenced material: PBMCs or T cells enriched from blood (not recorded which). J is TRBJ2-1 and V is TRBV11-3; tentative D call: TRBD2 (5 bases). This TCR came from a woman aged 25 to 39 who had recovered from COVID-19. CDR3 residues: CASSLAGITRNEQFF. The CDR3 region has the DNA TGTGCCAGCAGCTTGGCCGGGATTACTAGGAATGAGCAGTTCTTC. Full variable domain (outside the CDR3, taken from reference TRBV11-3 and TRBJ2-1): EAGVVQSPRYKIIEKKQPVAFWCNPISGHNTLYWYLQNLGQGPELLIRYENEEAVDDSQLPKDRFSAERLKGVDSTLKIQPAELGDSAVYLCASSLAGITRNEQFFGPGTRLTVL.